The 22 T cell receptor beta chains presented below share a single source sample, sequenced in a study of control samples from healthy donors and cancer patients. Sequencing used immunoSEQ multiplex PCR; TCRdb keeps in-frame clones, though not all of them. The sample has approximately 100,000 clones; approximately 84% are singletons. Specimen: PBMCs. The receptors were gathered from an older man with lung cancer.

The genes are TRBV7-9 and TRBJ2-3; D is perhaps TRBD1 or TRBD2 (6 bases each). Deletions cut 2 bases from V and 0 bases from J, with 12 bases between. The CDR3 sequence is 16 residues long. Germline CDR1 reads SEHNR; CDR2 reads FQNEAQ (reference sequence). The CDR3 spells CASSLRGRGSTDTQYF. As DNA, the CDR3 is TGTGCCAGCAGCTTACGGGGGCGCGGTAGCACAGATACGCAGTATTTT.

DNA of the CDR3: TGTGCCATCAGTGATCTAGCGAATTACTATGGCTACACCTTC. Amino acid sequence: CAISDLANYYGYTF. The genes are TRBV10-3 and TRBJ1-2; D not certain. CDR3 size: 14 residues. Germline V gives CDR1 ENHRY, CDR2 SYGVKD. Trimming left V 3 bases short and J 3 bases short, with 11 bases between.

The chain recombines TRBV11-2 with TRBJ1-4; a possible D gene is TRBD1 (5 bases). V was cut by 0 bases and J by 8 bases, with 10 bases left in between. CDR3 length equals 14 residues. CDR1 SGHAT and CDR2 FQNNGV come from the germline V gene. The CDR3 coding sequence is TGTGCCAGCAGCTTAGAGCCAGGGAACGAAAAACTGTTTTTT. Protein sequence: CASSLEPGNEKLFF. The whole variable domain, filled in from reference TRBV11-2 and TRBJ1-4, reads EAGVAQSPRYKIIEKRQSVAFWCNPISGHATLYWYQQILGQGPKLLIQFQNNGVVDDSQLPKDRFSAERLKGVDSTLKIQPAKLEDSAVYLCASSLEPGNEKLFFGSGTQLSVL.

The chain uses TRBV3-1 (or the pseudogene TRBV3-2) and TRBJ2-6, with unresolved D. Trimming removed 1 base from V and 0 bases from J, with 7 bases in between. CDR3 length: 16 amino acids. Germline V gives CDR1 LGHDT, CDR2 YNNKEL (reference sequence). The CDR3 loop reads CASSQGSFSGANVLTF. CDR3 DNA: TGTGCCAGCAGCCAAGGGTCATTCTCTGGGGCCAACGTCCTGACTTTC.

As to this clone: One end of the junction is discordant with germline, which a read error may explain. The CDR3 DNA reads TGTGCCAGCAGCGTAGGTTGGAGGGAAGGACACCGGGGAGCTGTTTTT. Translation: CASSVGWREGHRGAVF. This chain connects TRBV9 to TRBJ2-2; tentative D call: TRBD2 (6 bases). This CDR3 has 16 amino acids. Germline V lookup: CDR1 SGDLS, CDR2 YYNGEE.

V is TRBV7-9 and J is TRBJ2-7, with 7 bases fitting TRBD1. Per the germline V gene, CDR1 is SEHNR and CDR2 is FQNEAQ (reference sequence). CDR3 length: 16 residues. With 4 bases clipped from V and 2 bases from J, the junction kept 11 bases outside the gene matches. CDR3 in amino acids: CASSWKPGQLAYEQYF. For the CDR3, the DNA is TGTGCCAGCAGCTGGAAACCGGGACAGCTCGCCTACGAGCAGTACTTC.

The J gene is TRBJ1-1, the V gene TRBV6-5, with D possibly matching TRBD1 (6 bases). Germline CDR1 reads MNHEY; CDR2 reads SVGAGI. V was cut by 6 bases and J by 11 bases, with 16 bases left in between. The CDR3 is 12 residues long. The CDR3 reads CASSQNQGMAFF. CDR3 DNA: TGTGCCAGCAGCCAAAACCAGGGGATGGCTTTCTTT.

The V call is TRBV6-5, the J call TRBJ2-7; TRBD1 matches 7 bases. The V gene's germline CDR1 is MNHEY and CDR2 SVGAGI. The CDR3 is 12 residues long. V dropped 11 bases and J dropped 2; count of bases not matched to a gene: 6. This chain's CDR3 is CASDRDTYEQYF. CDR3 coding DNA: TGTGCCTCAGACAGGGACACCTACGAGCAGTACTTC.

The chain is built from TRBV6-1 and TRBJ1-6; tentative D call: TRBD1 (6 bases). CDR1 is MNHNS, CDR2 SASEGT, per germline. V lost 3 bases, J lost 1 base, and 13 bases lay in between. CDR3 length equals 17 residues. CDR3 amino acids: CASSEQTGTSYNSPLHF. The CDR3 bases are TGTGCCAGCAGTGAGCAGACAGGAACTTCCTATAATTCACCCCTCCACTTT.

The V and J genes are TRBV14 and TRBJ2-4; either TRBD1 or TRBD2 may supply D (5 bases each). This CDR3 region has 15 residues. Deletions cut 4 bases from V and 8 bases from J, with 18 bases between. Germline V lookup: CDR1 SGHDN, CDR2 FVKESK. CDR3 sequence (DNA): TGTGCCAGCAGCCTCCCCGGGGCGGGTGCTGACATTCAGTACTTC. It is translated as CASSLPGAGADIQYF.

Only one count was recorded for this clone. This chain joins TRBV7-9 and TRBJ1-6, with no clear D. Per germline, CDR1 SEHNR and CDR2 FQNEAQ (reference sequence). Trimming removed 0 bases at V and 0 bases at J, with 12 bases between. CDR3 length: 18 amino acids. Here the CDR3 DNA reads TGTGCCAGCAGCTTAGCGGTAGGGAGTGTCTCCTATAATTCACCCCTCCACTTT. Translated: CASSLAVGSVSYNSPLHF.

The chain links TRBV10-2 to TRBJ2-1; 7 nucleotides agree with TRBD1. Trimming at V came to 3 bases and at J to 15 bases, leaving 17 bases not matched to a gene. The CDR3 runs 15 residues. Germline CDR1 and CDR2: WSHSY and SAAADI. The CDR3 region has the DNA TGCGCCAGCAGTGACCCCCCGACAGGGACGGCTAGGGGGTTCTTC. Translated: CASSDPPTGTARGFF.

This clone was picked up a small number of times. The V gene is TRBV7-2, the J gene TRBJ2-1; D is tentatively TRBD1 or TRBD2 (6 bases each). Trimming took 5 bases from V and 8 from J, leaving 13 bases between them. Looked up from germline, CDR1 is SGHTA and CDR2 is FQGNSA. The CDR3 totals 13 residues. The CDR3 reads CASSRGLGYEQFF. The CDR3 DNA reads as TGTGCCAGCAGCCGGGGGCTGGGCTATGAGCAGTTCTTC.

The table lists this clone with a few counts. This chain links TRBV24-1 with TRBJ2-3; 12 bases map to TRBD2. The V and J ends lost 4 bases and 6 bases, in that order; junction bases with no gene match: 4. The CDR3 has 15 residues. Germline assignment: CDR1 KGHDR and CDR2 SFDVKD. In DNA, the CDR3 is TGTGCCACCAGTGACACTAGCGGGGGGTCCGATACGCAGTATTTT. Protein: CATSDTSGGSDTQYF.

The chain uses TRBV28 and TRBJ2-7; possible D gene TRBD2, 5 bases. The CDR3 covers 13 residues. The V end lost 5 bases, the J end lost 2 bases, and 10 bases lay between the germline ends. The V gene's germline CDR1 is MDHEN and CDR2 SYDVKM. Here the CDR3 DNA reads TGTGCCAGCAGTCCACCCGGGGCCTACGAGCAGTACTTC. Translating gives CASSPPGAYEQYF.

The chain has TRBV5-5 and TRBJ1-3, with D possibly being TRBD1 (6 bases). The germline V gene has CDR1 SGHKS and CDR2 YYEKEE (reference sequence). V lost 2 bases and J 2 bases, leaving 8 bases between the germline ends. The CDR3 consists of 14 residues. CDR3 sequence reads: CASSLSGAGNTIYF. Written as DNA, the CDR3 is TGTGCCAGCAGCTTATCAGGGGCTGGAAACACCATATATTTT.

The rearrangement joins TRBV6-5 to TRBJ2-5, with TRBD2 matching 8 bases. This CDR3 spans 15 amino acids. The germline V gene has CDR1 MNHEY and CDR2 SVGAGI. Trimming took 2 bases from V and 7 from J; bases not matched to a gene: 9. The CDR3 bases are TGTGCCAGCAGTTACCCGGGGGGGCCCAGGGGGACCCAGTACTTC. Encoded protein: CASSYPGGPRGTQYF.

The chain combines TRBV6-5 with TRBJ1-2, with a tentative D call TRBD1 (5 bases). Trimming stripped 5 bases from V and 5 bases from J, with 12 bases between. Germline CDR1 and CDR2: MNHEY and SVGAGI. The CDR3 consists of 13 residues. Written as DNA, the CDR3 is TGTGCCAGCAGTCCGGGACCCCTATATGGCTACACCTTC. The encoded protein is CASSPGPLYGYTF.

The chain has TRBV10-1 and TRBJ2-2, with TRBD1 matching over 7 bases. V dropped 10 bases and J dropped 1; count of bases not matched to a gene: 3. Germline values: CDR1 WNHNN, CDR2 SYGVQD (reference sequence). The CDR3 has 13 residues. The CDR3 DNA follows: TGCGCCACCAGGACAGGGAACACCGGGGAGCTGTTTTTT. It encodes CATRTGNTGELFF.

The chain has TRBV30 and TRBJ2-7; 11 nucleotides agree with TRBD2. The CDR3 length is 12 residues. J lost 3 bases, V lost 7 bases, and 2 bases had no gene match. The germline V gene has CDR1 GTSNPN and CDR2 SVGIG (reference sequence). In DNA form, the CDR3 reads TGTGCCTCGACTAGCGGGGACTACGAGCAGTACTTC. This sequence encodes CASTSGDYEQYF.

This clone was observed a single time. This rearrangement joins TRBV19 to TRBJ1-3; D ambiguous. This CDR3 is built from 13 residues. Germline CDR1 is LNHDA and CDR2 is SQIVND (reference sequence). V was clipped by 9 bases and J by 0 bases, with 9 bases between them. The CDR3 region has the DNA TGTGCCAGCAGCAGAGCCTCTGGAAACACCATATATTTT. It translates to CASSRASGNTIYF.

V gene TRBV3-1 (or the pseudogene TRBV3-2) combines with J gene TRBJ2-7, with TRBD1 identical over 7 bases. Germline V gene sequence: CDR1 LGHDT, CDR2 YNNKEL (reference sequence). This CDR3 region has 14 residues. The V gene end was trimmed by 4 bases and the J gene end by 0 bases; junction bases not matched to a gene: 3. The CDR3 region is CASSRGQSSYEQYF. The CDR3 DNA follows: TGTGCCAGCAGCCGGGGACAGAGCTCCTACGAGCAGTACTTC.